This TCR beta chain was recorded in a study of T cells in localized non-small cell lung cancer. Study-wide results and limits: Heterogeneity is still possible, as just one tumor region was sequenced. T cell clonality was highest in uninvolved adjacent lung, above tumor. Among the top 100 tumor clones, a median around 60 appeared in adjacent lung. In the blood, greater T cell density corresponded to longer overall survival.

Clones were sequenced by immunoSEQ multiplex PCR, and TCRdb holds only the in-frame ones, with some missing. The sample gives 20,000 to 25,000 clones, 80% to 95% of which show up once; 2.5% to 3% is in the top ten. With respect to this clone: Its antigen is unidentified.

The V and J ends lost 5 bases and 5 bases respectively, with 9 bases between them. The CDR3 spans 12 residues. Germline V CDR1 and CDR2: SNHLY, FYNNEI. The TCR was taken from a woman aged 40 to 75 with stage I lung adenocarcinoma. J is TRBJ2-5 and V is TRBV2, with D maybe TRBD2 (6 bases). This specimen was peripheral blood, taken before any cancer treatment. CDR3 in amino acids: CASSPGGETQYF. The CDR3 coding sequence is TGTGCCAGCAGTCCTGGGGGGGAGACCCAGTACTTC.